These 10 T cell receptor beta chains came from one sample sequenced in a study of CD8+CD57+ T cells in acquired aplastic anemia. Profiles of TCR beta VDJ and CDR3 were generated from a genomic DNA template. MiXCR, applied by TCRdb to the reads, yields one record per CDR3 protein. This table has 200,000 to 250,000 distinct CDR3 sequences, around 63% appearing once. Sample: sorted CD4+, CD8+, or CD8+CD57+ T cells (not recorded which) from PBMCs. The receptors were sampled from a human donor in good health.

This clonotype was observed at least ten times. The J gene is TRBJ2-7, the V gene TRBV25-1; TRBD1 aligns across 9 bases. Germline trimming cut 7 bases from V and 1 base from J; bases unmatched to any gene: 14. The CDR3 is made up of 17 amino acids. CDR1 and CDR2 (germline): MGHDK, SYGVNS. CDR3 amino acids: CASTFTTGGRDSYEQYF. CDR3 nucleotide sequence: TGTGCCAGCACCTTCACAACAGGGGGCCGGGATTCCTACGAGCAGTACTTC.

This clonotype has a count of ten or more. The chain is built from TRBV6-4 and TRBJ1-5, with D maybe TRBD1 (6 bases). The germline CDR1 and CDR2 sequences are MRHNA and SNTAGT. CDR3 length: 17 residues. Trimming took 6 bases from V and 7 from J, leaving 25 bases between them. The CDR3 sequence is CASSPILRGTSGQPQHF. In DNA form, the CDR3 reads TGTGCCAGCAGCCCGATTTTACGCGGGACATCGGGACAGCCCCAGCATTTT.

Remarks on this clonotype: An end of the junction differs from the germline gene, which may be a read error. This rearrangement joins TRBV18 to TRBJ1-4; D gene unclear. The CDR3 length is 12 residues. Germline V CDR1 and CDR2: KGHSH, LQKENI. CDR3 sequence: CASSPADGELSF. The CDR3 nucleotides are TGTGCCAGCTCACCAGCGGACGGGGAACTGTCTTTT.

This clonotype has a count of ten or more. The chain employs TRBV7-4 and TRBJ1-1; D is ambiguous. This CDR3 comprises 14 residues. Germline values: CDR1 SGHVT, CDR2 SQSDAQ. V was trimmed by 3 bases and J by 1 base, leaving 9 bases between them. The CDR3 reads CASSFPPWNTEAFF. The CDR3, as DNA: TGTGCCAGCAGCTTCCCCCCCTGGAACACTGAAGCTTTCTTT.

The gene calls are TRBV7-8 and TRBJ2-7; 12 bases align to TRBD1. Trimming took 5 bases from V and 7 from J; bases not matched to a gene: 6. The CDR3 is 14 amino acids. Looked up from germline, CDR1 is SGHVS and CDR2 is FQNEAQ. The CDR3 DNA reads as TGTGCCAGCAGCACCCGGGACAGGGGGCAAGAGCAGTACTTC. This codes for CASSTRDRGQEQYF.

V and J are TRBV7-8 and TRBJ2-3, with D hard to call. The CDR3 loop spans 14 amino acids. Germline CDR1 SGHVS, CDR2 FQNEAQ. V was clipped by 2 bases and J by 6 bases, with 12 bases between them. CDR3 nucleotide sequence: TGTGCCAGCAGCTTATCGACGGGCAGGGATACGCAGTATTTT. Amino acid sequence: CASSLSTGRDTQYF.

The genes are TRBV2 and TRBJ1-1, with TRBD1 as a possible D gene (5 bases). The CDR3 totals 14 residues. Germline V lookup: CDR1 SNHLY, CDR2 FYNNEI. Trimming took off 6 bases at V and 5 bases at J, with 16 bases between the two ends. The CDR3 bases are TGTGCCAGCAGCCTCGGGAGGGGCGGGACTGAAGCTTTCTTT. Amino acids: CASSLGRGGTEAFF. Variable domain in full (rest from reference TRBV2 and TRBJ1-1): EPEVTQTPSHQVTQMGQEVILRCVPISNHLYFYWYRQILGQKVEFLVSFYNNEISEKSEIFDDQFSVERPDGSNFTLKIRSTKLEDSAMYFCASSLGRGGTEAFFGQGTRLTVV.

This clonotype came up many times. The chain uses TRBV9 and TRBJ1-2; TRBD1 matches 9 bases. The CDR3 sequence is 15 residues long. J gave up 4 bases and V 3 bases, and 7 bases lay outside the gene matches. Germline CDR1 SGDLS, CDR2 YYNGEE. This CDR3 is CASSGLGQGIYGYTF. The CDR3 nucleotides are TGTGCCAGCAGCGGGTTGGGACAGGGTATCTATGGCTACACCTTC.

J is TRBJ2-7 and V is TRBV7-2; D possibly matches TRBD1 or TRBD2 (5 bases each). This CDR3 is 16 amino acids long. V was clipped by 4 bases and J by 4 bases, with 20 bases between them. Germline values: CDR1 SGHTA, CDR2 FQGNSA. The CDR3 DNA is TGTGCCAGCAGCTGGGACCAACGATCACGGAGTTACGAGCAGTACTTC. This encodes CASSWDQRSRSYEQYF.

The rearrangement joins TRBV15 to TRBJ2-3; 8 bases align to TRBD2. Trimming cost V 0 bases and J 7 bases; bases outside gene matches: 9. CDR1 is LNHNV, CDR2 YYDKDF, per germline (reference sequence). The CDR3 totals 16 residues. As DNA, the CDR3 is TGTGCCACCAGCAGAGAGGGGTCTAGCGGGTTGAATACGCAGTATTTT. Residues: CATSREGSSGLNTQYF.